This is a list of T cell receptor beta chains from one sample in a study of T cells after posttransplantation cyclophosphamide. Measured with immunoSEQ multiplex PCR; TCRdb has only the in-frame clones, and not every one. The sample has fewer than 55,000 clones; 94% are singletons. The sequencing input was PBMCs. The receptors stem from a woman in her 30s in good health and a related stem cell transplant donor. CDR3s include the opening cysteine and the closing phenylalanine or tryptophan. A D gene is named only where the DNA matches it firmly. Clone size is stated in some rows and not others, as once, few, many or a class when expanded.

.	TRBD1	TRBV5-4	TRBJ1-2	CASSRTGDRGYTF	TGTGCCAGCAGTCGAACAGGGGATAGGGGCTACACCTTC
.	TRBD2	TRBV9	TRBJ2-1	CASSVGGGTRGNEQFF	TGTGCCAGCAGCGTAGGTGGGGGGACTAGGGGGAATGAGCAGTTCTTC
.	.	TRBV7-6	TRBJ2-1	CASSLRLEYNEQFF	TGTGCCAGCAGCCTCAGACTAGAATACAATGAGCAGTTCTTC
.	TRBD1	TRBV5-8	TRBJ1-5	CASSLDRAGGGPQHF	TGTGCCAGCAGCTTAGACAGGGCCGGGGGGGGGCCCCAGCATTTT
once	.	TRBV28	TRBJ1-5	CASSPLNQPQHF	TGTGCCAGCAGTCCGCTAAATCAGCCCCAGCATTTT
.	.	TRBV5-5	TRBJ1-6	CASRSGADSYNSPLHF	TGTGCCAGTCGGAGCGGGGCAGATTCATATAATTCACCCCTCCACTTT
.	TRBD2	TRBV19	TRBJ2-5	CASSRLAEETQYF	TGTGCCAGTAGCCGACTAGCGGAAGAGACCCAGTACTTC
.	.	TRBV21-1	TRBJ1-5	CASSKALGEGFGQPQHF	TGTGCCAGCAGCAAAGCGCTAGGGGAGGGGTTTGGTCAGCCCCAGCATTTT
.	TRBD1	TRBV18	TRBJ1-2	CASSPPPGGRYGYTF	TGTGCCAGCTCACCACCGCCAGGGGGCCGGTATGGCTACACCTTC
.	.	TRBV7-8	TRBJ1-3	CASSYAAAGNTIYF	TGTGCCAGCAGCTATGCAGCGGCTGGAAACACCATATATTTT